The T cell receptor (beta chain) under discussion was sequenced for a study of T cell responses to AZD1222 COVID-19 vaccine. Profiling relied on immunoSEQ multiplex PCR, and the TCRdb table lists in-frame clones only, not all of them. The table records some 96,000 clones, roughly 90% of them present only once. Trimming cost V 1 base and J 1 base, with 10 bases left between them. The CDR3 has 15 amino acids. CDR1 SGHDN and CDR2 FVKESK come from the germline V gene. The V and J genes are TRBV14 and TRBJ2-5, with D tentatively TRBD1 (6 bases). The sequence was obtained from an adult in good health. The sample in question was peripheral blood, obtained on day 0 of AZD1222 vaccination. DNA of the CDR3: TGTGCCAGCAGCCAAGGGCAGGGGCCCCAAGAGACCCAGTACTTC. Translation gives CASSQGQGPQETQYF.